The rows below give T cell receptor beta chains drawn from one sample of a study of blood T cell repertoires in COVID-19. Produced via immunoSEQ multiplex PCR; TCRdb's table is partial and in-frame only. Of under 200,000 clones in the sample, 75% to 90% are singletons; the top ten hold roughly 3.5%. Sequenced input: PBMCs or T cells enriched from blood (not recorded which). These receptors were collected from a woman aged 55 to 70 who had recovered from COVID-19. Both conserved end residues are trimmed from each CDR3. For some rows the clone size is stated as once, few or many, or as a class when expanded; others skip it.

J,size,V,CDR3
TRBJ2-7,NA,TRBV6-2/TRBV6-3,ASSLLSYEQY
TRBJ2-2,medium-sized,TRBV10-1,ASSPSGVPKTGELF
TRBJ2-1,NA,TRBV6-1,ASSEAGGIREQF
TRBJ2-1,few,TRBV15,ATSRRLNNEQF
TRBJ2-2,NA,TRBV19,ASSGSGDANTGELF
TRBJ2-3,NA,TRBV19,ASSVQPGTDTQY
TRBJ2-1,once,TRBV10-2,ASMTPEAGYYNEQF
TRBJ2-2,NA,TRBV10-3,ATEKGQGGTGELF
TRBJ1-2,NA,TRBV10-3,AIGGEVNYGYT
TRBJ1-2,NA,TRBV2,ASRVLVYT